These T cell receptor beta chains were read from a single sample in a study of post-analysis software for immune sequencing data. TCRdb processed the PCR reads anew with MiXCR; each CDR3 protein has one entry. Of about 200,000 distinct CDR3 sequences in the sample, 29% were seen once. Source material: blood. The receptors were sampled from a girl between 2 and 17 years old with multiple sclerosis. The CDR3 runs from the conserved cysteine through the conserved F or W. The D gene is left open where the match is weak. The size field is filled for only some rows; it gives once, few, many or a size class.

few - TRBJ2-7 TRBV6-1 TGTGCCAGCAGGAGGGGACAAGTAACCTACGTGCAGTACTTC CASRRGQVTYVQYF
once TRBD2 TRBJ2-5 TRBV5-1 TGCGCCAGCAGCAATGGACTAGCGGCTATTTCCTACAATGAGCAGTACTTC CASSNGLAAISYNEQYF
- - TRBJ2-7 TRBV29-1 TGCAGCGTTGTGCCGGGACTGAGCTCCTACGAGCAGTACTTC CSVVPGLSSYEQYF
few TRBD2 TRBJ2-7 TRBV13 TGTGCCAGCAGCGGACCGCGGGAGCGGGGTAGCGGCTCCTACGAGCAGTACTTC CASSGPRERGSGSYEQYF
many - TRBJ2-1 TRBV5-1 TGCGCCAGCAGCTGGGGGCTAGCGGCAAATGAGCAGTTCTTC CASSWGLAANEQFF
many TRBD1 TRBJ2-5 TRBV7-7 TGTGCTAGCAGCTTAGCGGGACAGGGGATGGAGACCCAGTACTTC CASSLAGQGMETQYF
- TRBD1 TRBJ1-5 TRBV28 TGTGCCAGCACCACAGGGGGCCCGACTCAGCCCCAGCATTTT CASTTGGPTQPQHF
- - TRBJ2-5 TRBV20-1 TGCAGTGCCGTAACGGGAGAAATGAAGACCCAGTACTTC CSAVTGEMKTQYF
many TRBD2 TRBJ2-1 TRBV7-9 TGTGCCAGCAGTCACAGGACTAGCGCGCACAATGAGCAGTTCTTC CASSHRTSAHNEQFF
once TRBD1 TRBJ2-5 TRBV5-1 TGCGCCAGCAGCTTGGGGACAGGGCCTCCGAAAGAGACCCAGTACTTC CASSLGTGPPKETQYF
- TRBD1 TRBJ2-3 TRBV20-1 TGCAGTGCTAGAGTGGCAGGGGGTAAAGATACGCAGTATTTT CSARVAGGKDTQYF
- TRBD2 TRBJ2-2 TRBV4-1 TGCGCCAGCAGCCAAGAGGCGGGAGCGATCGGGGAGCTGTTTTTT CASSQEAGAIGELFF
- TRBD2 TRBJ2-1 TRBV28 TGTGCCAACAGTTTACCCGGGACTAGCGAATACAATGAGCAGTTCTTC CANSLPGTSEYNEQFF
many TRBD2 TRBJ2-5 TRBV20-1 TGCAGTGCTAGAGATCTTGGGGGGGGACAAGAGACCCAGTACTTC CSARDLGGGQETQYF
few - TRBJ2-3 TRBV5-1 TGCGCCAGCAGCTTGGCTGCGGTCAGAGATACGCAGTATTTT CASSLAAVRDTQYF
few TRBD1 TRBJ1-1 TRBV20-1 TGCAGTGCTAGAGATGCCGGGACAGTTACTGAAGCTTTCTTT CSARDAGTVTEAFF
many - TRBJ1-5 TRBV6-5 TGTGCCAGCAGTTACTCGGGGCCGAGGCAGCCCCAGCATTTT CASSYSGPRQPQHF
- TRBD2 TRBJ2-3 TRBV28 TGTACCAGCAGTTTATACACGGGAGGGCCGGATGCGCAGTATTTT CTSSLYTGGPDAQYF
once - TRBJ2-7 TRBV12-3/TRBV12-4 TGTGCCAGCTCCTCCCCATGGTACTTC CASSSPWYF
- TRBD2 TRBJ2-5 TRBV5-1 TGCGCCAGCAGCTTGATACTAGCGGGAGCCGACGAGTACTTC CASSLILAGADEYF
many - TRBJ2-7 TRBV6-1 TGTGCCAGCAGTACCCTCCACGGATCCCTAAGCTCCTACGAGCAGTACTTC CASSTLHGSLSSYEQYF
many - TRBJ2-7 TRBV6-5 TGTGCCAGCAGTTACTCAACAGACCACGAGCAGTACTTC CASSYSTDHEQYF
many - TRBJ1-2 TRBV20-1 TGCAGTGCGGGGAGACAGCTGAATAACTATGGCTACACCTTC CSAGRQLNNYGYTF
- - TRBJ2-2 TRBV6-1 TGTGCCAGCAGCACCCGAAGACGGGGAAACACCGGGGAGCTGTTTTTT CASSTRRRGNTGELFF
- - TRBJ2-1 TRBV20-1 TGCAGTGCTAGCCGCCAAGGGCGCCACTACAATGAGCAGTTCTTC CSASRQGRHYNEQFF
many TRBD1 TRBJ2-7 TRBV12-3/TRBV12-4 TGTGCCAGCAGCCCGACAGGGACGAACGAGCAGTACTTC CASSPTGTNEQYF